This T cell receptor (beta chain) was captured in a study of early T cells in non-severe SARS-CoV-2 infection. The library protocol tagged individual cDNA molecules with unique molecular identifiers. Each CDR3 protein is one row after TCRdb ran MiXCR on the 5' RACE reads. The top ten clones hold roughly 3% of a sample with approximately 65,000 distinct CDR3 sequences, approximately 11% of them seen once. The germline CDR1 and CDR2 sequences are SGHKS and YYEKEE (reference sequence). V shed 0 bases and J shed 4 bases, with 13 bases lying between them. CDR3 length: 15 residues. Study-wide findings and caveats: Matches to VDJdb favored anti-spike CD8 responses and missed private and CD4 specificities.

This clonotype was found once. Its antigen is as yet unknown. This sequence joins TRBV5-5 and TRBJ1-1; D ambiguous. The sequences come from whole blood, collected at baseline. The sequence came from an adult who was a healthcare worker with PCR-confirmed SARS-CoV-2 infection or an uninfected control (not recorded which). The CDR3 nucleotides read TGTGCCAGCAGCTTGGATGTTAGTTTCGGCACTGAAGCTTTCTTT. This sequence encodes CASSLDVSFGTEAFF.